This paragraph covers one TCR beta chain sequence. What it recognizes is unknown. Using its own MiXCR run on the 5' RACE reads, TCRdb lists one record per CDR3 protein. The sample has some 66,000 distinct CDR3 sequences, 3.5% to 4.5% seen once. The data were taken from a study of neurological immune-mediated disorders. The CDR3 runs to 14 residues. Per the germline V gene, CDR1 is SEHNR and CDR2 is FQNEAQ (reference sequence). V was cut by 2 bases and J by 8 bases, with 13 bases left in between. Study findings and constraints: HTLV-1-associated myelopathy showed the most TCR clonal expansion; multiple sclerosis the least, below healthy controls.

The chain recombines TRBV7-9 with TRBJ2-1; perhaps TRBD1 as D (5 bases). The sample taken for sequencing was PBMCs. The source is a man aged 45 to 65 with multiple sclerosis. CDR3 region: CASSLWQGLHEQFF. As DNA, the CDR3 is TGTGCCAGCAGCTTATGGCAGGGTCTTCATGAGCAGTTCTTC.